This is a list of T cell receptor beta chains from one sample in a study of blood T cell repertoires in COVID-19. Assay: immunoSEQ multiplex PCR; the TCRdb copy retains only in-frame clones and omits some. The data show around 50,000 clones, with roughly 80% seen just once and roughly 5.2% held by the top ten. The source material was peripheral blood. Receptor source: a human donor in a cohort sampled during active COVID-19. Both conserved end residues are part of each CDR3. D genes are given only for firm matches. Not all rows give a size; the values are once, few, many and, for expanded clones, a class.

V	size	D	J	CDR3	DNA
TRBV5-6	few	TRBD2	TRBJ2-3	CASSSLAGKITDTQYF	TGTGCCAGCAGTTCCCTAGCGGGGAAAATCACAGATACGCAGTATTTT
TRBV19	-	TRBD2	TRBJ2-1	CASSNPGLNNNEQFF	TGTGCCAGTAGTAACCCGGGACTAAATAACAATGAGCAGTTCTTC
TRBV12-5	-	-	TRBJ2-5	CASGLGGGARETQYF	TGTGCTAGTGGTTTGGGTGGGGGGGCCAGAGAGACCCAGTACTTC
TRBV28	-	TRBD1	TRBJ1-1	CASSQRTGGRTEAFF	TGTGCCAGCAGTCAACGGACAGGGGGCAGAACTGAAGCTTTCTTT
TRBV15	once	TRBD2	TRBJ2-5	CATSTLGGAWETQYF	TGTGCCACCAGCACCCTCGGGGGGGCCTGGGAGACCCAGTACTTC
TRBV5-4	-	-	TRBJ2-1	CASSLRGEQFF	TGTGCCAGCAGCTTGCGGGGGGAGCAGTTCTTC
TRBV25-1	-	-	TRBJ1-1	CASSGRGTVGTEAFF	TGTGCCAGCAGTGGGAGGGGTACGGTAGGCACTGAAGCTTTCTTT
TRBV21-1	-	-	TRBJ2-7	CASNIRDRVIHEQYF	TGTGCCAGCAATATTAGGGACAGGGTTATCCACGAGCAGTACTTC
TRBV11-2	-	TRBD1	TRBJ1-2	CASSTRTGGDGYTF	TGTGCCAGCAGCACCCGGACAGGGGGTGATGGCTACACCTTC
TRBV5-4	-	-	TRBJ1-3	CASSLLQGNTIYF	TGTGCCAGCAGCTTATTACAGGGAAACACCATATATTTT
TRBV11-1	-	TRBD2	TRBJ2-2	CASSPEGLANTGELFF	TGTGCCAGCAGCCCTGAGGGACTAGCAAACACCGGGGAGCTGTTTTTT
TRBV21-1	-	-	TRBJ2-4	CASSKNPGEFDKNIQYF	TGTGCCAGCAGCAAAAACCCGGGGGAATTCGACAAAAACATTCAGTACTTC
TRBV27	-	-	TRBJ2-3	CASSSLNTQYF	TGTGCCAGCAGTTCTCTAAATACGCAGTATTTT
TRBV5-1	-	-	TRBJ2-7	CASSLAAAGGHEQYF	TGCGCCAGCAGCTTGGCGGCAGCCGGAGGCCACGAGCAGTACTTC
TRBV6-5	once	-	TRBJ2-7	CASSYTGQGAEQYF	TGTGCCAGCAGTTATACCGGACAAGGTGCCGAGCAGTACTTC
TRBV7-9	-	TRBD1	TRBJ1-2	CASSSGQGYYGYTF	TGTGCCAGCAGCTCGGGACAGGGGTACTATGGCTACACCTTC
TRBV5-6	-	TRBD1	TRBJ1-4	CASSLRGQATNEKLFF	TGTGCCAGCAGCTTGCGGGGACAGGCAACTAATGAAAAACTGTTTTTT
TRBV7-2	-	TRBD1	TRBJ2-1	CASSAGTGGGKEQFF	TGTGCCAGCAGTGCCGGGACAGGGGGAGGGAAGGAGCAGTTCTTC
TRBV6-6	-	TRBD2	TRBJ2-3	CASSLSGGTDTQYF	TGTGCCAGCAGTCTTAGCGGGGGCACAGATACGCAGTATTTT
TRBV10-1	-	-	TRBJ2-1	CASSEGQKQFF	TGCGCCAGCAGTGAGGGGCAGAAGCAGTTCTTC
TRBV28	-	-	TRBJ2-2	CASSPKPPLAGELFF	TGTGCCAGCAGTCCAAAGCCCCCCCTGGCCGGGGAGCTGTTTTTT
TRBV7-2	-	TRBD2	TRBJ2-2	CASSLAPATSGGGGGELFF	TGTGCCAGCAGCTTAGCCCCTGCGACTAGCGGGGGGGGCGGCGGGGAGCTGTTTTTT
TRBV12-1	-	-	TRBJ2-2	CASSLAGGLGELFF	TGTGCCAGCAGCTTAGCGGGGGGGCTGGGGGAGCTGTTTTTT
TRBV6-6	-	TRBD2	TRBJ2-3	CASSLRRTSGGPSTDTQYF	TGTGCCAGCAGTCTCCGGAGGACTAGCGGGGGTCCAAGCACAGATACGCAGTATTTT
TRBV5-1	once	-	TRBJ1-4	CASSFEGVEKLFF	TGCGCCAGCAGCTTCGAGGGGGTTGAAAAACTGTTTTTT
TRBV4-3	-	TRBD1	TRBJ1-1	CASSPRGQGGPEAFF	TGCGCCAGCAGCCCTCGGGGACAGGGGGGGCCTGAAGCTTTCTTT
TRBV7-2	-	TRBD1	TRBJ1-4	CASSTRTGGTEKLFF	TGTGCCAGCAGCACCCGGACAGGAGGGACGGAAAAACTGTTTTTT
TRBV10-1	-	-	TRBJ2-7	CASSDPLASDEQYF	TGCGCCAGCAGTGATCCGCTAGCCTCCGACGAGCAGTACTTC
TRBV6-2/TRBV6-3	once	-	TRBJ1-1	CASSAPENTEAFF	TGTGCCAGCAGCGCCCCAGAGAACACTGAAGCTTTCTTT
TRBV28	-	-	TRBJ2-2	CASRTQTGETGELFF	TGTGCCAGCAGAACCCAGACAGGAGAGACCGGGGAGCTGTTTTTT
TRBV30	-	TRBD1	TRBJ2-7	CAWSAGGVYEQYF	TGTGCCTGGAGTGCAGGGGGCGTCTACGAGCAGTACTTC
TRBV5-1	-	TRBD1	TRBJ2-1	CASSPTGGSYNEQFF	TGCGCCAGCAGCCCAACAGGGGGCTCCTACAATGAGCAGTTCTTC
TRBV29-1	-	-	TRBJ1-1	CSVTSGHQNTEAFF	TGCAGCGTTACAAGTGGACACCAGAACACTGAAGCTTTCTTT
TRBV6-2/TRBV6-3	few	-	TRBJ2-2	CASSYTLVGTGELFF	TGTGCCAGCAGTTATACGCTAGTGGGCACCGGGGAGCTGTTTTTT
TRBV7-6	-	TRBD2	TRBJ2-2	CASSLGLAENVGELFF	TGTGCCAGCAGCTTAGGACTAGCGGAAAACGTTGGGGAGCTGTTTTTT
TRBV19	medium-sized	TRBD1	TRBJ2-2	CASRDRTNTGELFF	TGTGCCAGTAGGGACAGGACGAACACCGGGGAGCTGTTTTTT
TRBV6-6	-	TRBD1	TRBJ2-7	CASKGETGAAYEQYF	TGTGCCAGCAAGGGAGAGACAGGGGCGGCCTACGAGCAGTACTTC
TRBV5-6	-	-	TRBJ1-2	CASSLQGLDYGYTF	TGTGCCAGCAGCTTGCAGGGGCTTGACTATGGCTACACCTTC
TRBV2	-	TRBD2	TRBJ2-5	CASSGGGNHQETQYF	TGTGCCAGCAGTGGGGGGGGGAACCACCAAGAGACCCAGTACTTC
TRBV29-1	-	TRBD1	TRBJ1-1	CSVEGQGALMNTEAFF	TGCAGCGTTGAAGGACAGGGGGCCCTCATGAACACTGAAGCTTTCTTT
TRBV28	few	TRBD2	TRBJ2-5	CASSHLRLAKETQYF	TGTGCCAGCAGTCACCTAAGACTAGCGAAAGAGACCCAGTACTTC
TRBV9	-	-	TRBJ2-7	CASSPQVGKGPYEQYF	TGTGCCAGCAGCCCCCAAGTTGGCAAGGGGCCCTACGAGCAGTACTTC
TRBV7-2	-	-	TRBJ2-5	CASSLWAQETQYF	TGTGCCAGCAGCTTATGGGCCCAAGAGACCCAGTACTTC
TRBV6-6	-	-	TRBJ2-7	CASRSLGQPEGEQYF	TGTGCCAGCAGAAGCTTAGGGCAGCCGGAGGGCGAGCAGTACTTC
TRBV24-1	-	TRBD2	TRBJ2-1	CATSPPSGGAGEQFF	TGTGCCACCAGCCCTCCTAGCGGGGGGGCCGGTGAGCAGTTCTTC
TRBV30	-	TRBD1	TRBJ1-2	CACDRGSGYTF	TGTGCCTGCGACAGGGGAAGTGGCTACACCTTC
TRBV3-1/TRBV3-2	-	TRBD1	TRBJ2-7	CASSNGQGESEQYF	TGTGCCAGCAGCAATGGACAGGGGGAATCCGAGCAGTACTTC
TRBV7-2	-	-	TRBJ2-1	CASSLKGEEQFF	TGTGCCAGCAGCTTAAAGGGGGAGGAGCAGTTCTTC
TRBV3-1/TRBV3-2	few	TRBD1	TRBJ1-3	CASSRGTVSGNTIYF	TGTGCCAGCAGCCGGGGGACAGTATCTGGAAACACCATATATTTT
TRBV5-1	-	-	TRBJ2-2	CASSLVRLGDTGELFF	TGCGCCAGCAGCTTGGTCCGGCTAGGGGACACCGGGGAGCTGTTTTTT
TRBV7-8	-	-	TRBJ1-1	CASSPPGPSGTEAFF	TGTGCCAGCAGCCCCCCGGGTCCATCAGGGACTGAAGCTTTCTTT
TRBV29-1	-	TRBD1	TRBJ2-5	CSVDPSTGVETQYF	TGCAGCGTTGACCCTTCGACAGGGGTAGAGACCCAGTACTTC
TRBV9	-	-	TRBJ2-2	CASSRQAQVVPVELFF	TGTGCCAGCAGTCGACAGGCCCAGGTCGTACCTGTGGAGCTGTTTTTT
TRBV3-1/TRBV3-2	-	TRBD1	TRBJ1-6	CASSQGQANSPLHF	TGTGCCAGCAGCCAGGGACAGGCTAATTCACCCCTCCACTTT
TRBV19	-	-	TRBJ1-4	CASTHIGQGPEKLFF	TGTGCCAGTACCCACATCGGGCAGGGGCCGGAAAAACTGTTTTTT
TRBV5-4	-	TRBD2	TRBJ2-7	CASSLVGGTPYEQYF	TGTGCCAGCAGCTTGGTGGGGGGGACCCCCTACGAGCAGTACTTC
TRBV18	-	TRBD1	TRBJ1-6	CASSVQGAGVNSPLHF	TGTGCCAGCTCTGTACAGGGGGCGGGTGTTAATTCACCCCTCCACTTT
TRBV12-5	-	TRBD1	TRBJ1-1	CASGLGQGNTEAFF	TGTGCTAGTGGTTTGGGACAGGGAAACACTGAAGCTTTCTTT